This T cell receptor (beta chain) was documented in a study of cytomegalovirus exposure and HLA in healthy donors. Study-wide results and caveats: Later on, an analysis found that several of the most significant clusters appeared to be linked to common viral pathogens, which included parvovirus B19.

13 Jbeta primers and 60 Vbeta primers were used for the PCR. Libraries were prepared by immunoSEQ multiplex PCR; TCRdb keeps only in-frame clonotypes and omits some of them. Here the sample table reports 150,000 to 200,000 clones. As concerns this clone: Its antigen remains unknown.

The V segment lost 4 bases and the J segment 3 bases; nucleotides outside the gene matches: 4. From germline, CDR1 is KGHSH and CDR2 LQKENI. The CDR3 spans 15 residues. The chain is built from TRBV18 and TRBJ1-4; 8 bases are shared with TRBD1. The sample comprised PBMCs. The TCR was taken from a woman younger than 30 in good health and CMV-seropositive. The CDR3 here is CASSHLTGANEKLFF. The CDR3 DNA reads TGTGCCAGCTCACACCTGACAGGGGCTAATGAAAAACTGTTTTTT.